This T cell receptor (beta chain) was recovered during a study of post-analysis software for immune sequencing data. Looking at the study overall: As for disease course, relapsing-remitting, secondary progressive and progressive-relapsing multiple sclerosis were all included.

To note about this clonotype: Its cognate antigen is unknown.

Deletions cut 5 bases from V and 8 bases from J, with 18 bases between. The CDR3 is 14 residues long. Overall study results and limits: Roughly 5 TRBV segments, TRBV5-6, TRBV5-1 and TRBV20-1 among them, were found more frequent in patients than controls. Controls showed significantly higher normalized Chao1 diversity than did multiple sclerosis patients. Clustering by F measure revealed strong co-clustering among samples prepared together in one batch.

Unique molecular identifiers featured in each of the TCR beta cDNA libraries. Between about 0.85 and 11 million T cells gave rise to around 500,000 cDNA molecules. MiXCR, applied by TCRdb to the PCR reads, yields one record per CDR3 protein. The sample shows more than 450,000 distinct CDR3 sequences, 44% of them seen only once. This chain uses TRBV12-3 or TRBV12-4 with TRBJ1-2, with D possibly being TRBD1 (5 bases). Specimen: blood. The receptor was isolated from a girl aged 10 to 17 with multiple sclerosis. CDR3 protein: CASSPGAVFWGYTF. The CDR3 coding sequence is TGTGCCAGCAGTCCCGGGGCGGTTTTTTGGGGCTACACCTTC.